Each of the 21 T cell receptor beta chains below was sequenced from the same sample in a study of blood T cells in healthy people across ages. The use of a sample-barcoded 5' primer and a J-beta primer mix characterized a second PCR of about 7 to 12 cycles. From the 5' RACE reads, TCRdb called clonotypes with MiXCR, one entry per CDR3 protein. The sample shows around 1,500,000 distinct CDR3 sequences, about 40% of them seen only once. The sequenced sample consisted of blood. These receptors were collected from a woman aged 18-29 years in good health.

This clonotype was counted once. The rearrangement links TRBV5-1 to TRBJ2-3, with D perhaps TRBD2 (5 bases). V lost 5 bases to trimming and J lost 2 bases, with 15 bases between them. CDR1 is SGHRS, CDR2 YFSETQ, per germline. The CDR3 loop spans 15 amino acids. The CDR3 reads CASRRAGPFTDTQYF. CDR3 coding DNA: TGCGCCAGCAGGAGGGCAGGCCCTTTCACAGATACGCAGTATTTT. Using reference TRBV5-1 and TRBJ2-3 for the parts outside the CDR3, the full variable domain is KAGVTQTPRYLIKTRGQQVTLSCSPISGHRSVSWYQQTPGQGLQFLFEYFSETQRNKGNFPGRFSGRQFSNSRSEMNVSTLELGDSALYLCASRRAGPFTDTQYFGPGTRLTVL.

The chain couples TRBV12-3 or TRBV12-4 to TRBJ2-2; TRBD2 aligns across 9 bases. The trim removed 2 bases at V and 5 bases at J, leaving 9 bases unmatched. This CDR3 has 17 amino acids. CDR3 nucleotides: TGTGCCAGCAGTTTAAGACTAGCGGAGTTCAGGACCGGGGAGCTGTTTTTT. This encodes CASSLRLAEFRTGELFF.

This clonotype was recorded a few times. The V and J genes are TRBV20-1 and TRBJ2-3; 7 nucleotides align to TRBD2. V shed 5 bases, J shed 0 bases, and the junction held 8 bases outside the gene matches. CDR1 and CDR2 (germline): DFQATT, SNEGSKA (reference sequence). This CDR3 is built from 15 residues. The DNA of the CDR3 is TGCAGTGCTTTCAGGGACTACCCCAGCACAGATACGCAGTATTTT. Amino acid sequence: CSAFRDYPSTDTQYF.

CDR3 loop: CASSPWDRNTEAFF. The CDR3 DNA follows: TGTGCCAGCAGTCCCTGGGACAGGAACACTGAAGCTTTCTTT. The chain links TRBV7-9 to TRBJ1-1; 7 bases match TRBD1. This CDR3 contains 14 residues. V lost 6 bases to trimming and J lost 1 base; unmatched junction nucleotides: 5. Per germline, CDR1 SEHNR and CDR2 FQNEAQ (reference sequence). The full variable domain, completed using reference TRBV7-9 and TRBJ1-1, is DTGVSQNPRHKITKRGQNVTFRCDPISEHNRLYWYRQTLGQGPEFLTYFQNEAQLEKSRLLSDRFSAERPKGSFSTLEIQRTEQGDSAMYLCASSPWDRNTEAFFGQGTRLTVV.

The CDR3 sequence: CASSREQIDTQYF. As DNA, the CDR3 is TGCGCCAGCAGCCGAGAGCAGATAGATACGCAGTATTTT. V gene TRBV4-1 combines with J gene TRBJ2-3; D is unresolved. The CDR3 extends over 13 amino acids. V gave up 4 bases and J gave up 5 bases, with 10 bases separating them. Germline V gives CDR1 MGHRA, CDR2 YSYEKL.

This clonotype was seen at least ten times. This sequence joins TRBV9 and TRBJ2-7; D tentatively fits TRBD1 or TRBD2 (6 bases each). Germline V gene sequence: CDR1 SGDLS, CDR2 YYNGEE. The length of the CDR3 is 13 residues. V was clipped by 4 bases and J by 5 bases, with 13 bases between them. The CDR3 region has the DNA TGTGCCAGCAGCCTAGTCGGGGGCCACGAGCAGTACTTC. Its protein is CASSLVGGHEQYF.

A few counts support this clonotype. V and J are TRBV7-9 and TRBJ2-4; D unclear. V lost 4 bases, J lost 0 bases, and 10 bases lay in between. The germline CDR1 and CDR2 sequences are SEHNR and FQNEAQ (reference sequence). The length of the CDR3 is 15 residues. The CDR3 loop is CASSSNSVAKNIQYF. For the CDR3, the DNA is TGTGCCAGCAGCTCTAACAGCGTAGCCAAAAACATTCAGTACTTC.

This clonotype appeared a few times. This rearrangement joins TRBV10-3 to TRBJ2-5; the D gene is possibly TRBD1 (5 bases). Germline CDR1 and CDR2: ENHRY and SYGVKD. This CDR3 is built from 14 residues. Trimming took 3 bases from V and 5 from J, leaving 13 bases between them. CDR3 DNA: TGTGCCATCAGTGACAGGGCTACCGGGGAGACCCAGTACTTC. Its translation: CAISDRATGETQYF.

This chain links TRBV5-5 with TRBJ1-2; TRBD1 matches 12 bases. J gave up 3 bases and V 4 bases, and 7 bases lay outside the gene matches. The CDR3 totals 16 residues. The germline V gene encodes CDR1 SGHKS and CDR2 YYEKEE (reference sequence). The DNA of the CDR3 is TGTGCCAGCAGCGGGGGACAGGGGGCCTGGGACTATGGCTACACCTTC. This encodes CASSGGQGAWDYGYTF.

This chain connects TRBV7-2 to TRBJ2-7; D is perhaps TRBD1 (6 bases). The CDR3 is 13 residues long. V was clipped by 4 bases and J by 1 base, with 8 bases between them. Germline lookup yields CDR1 SGHTA and CDR2 FQGNSA. Here the CDR3 reads CASSWDISYEQYF. The CDR3 region has the DNA TGTGCCAGCAGCTGGGACATTTCCTACGAGCAGTACTTC.

On this clonotype: A read error may explain this, as a much larger clone is one base away. This chain joins TRBV28 and TRBJ2-1; TRBD2 is a possible D gene (6 bases). The closer fit of TRBJ2-7 to the DNA end suggests the J call may be wrong. The CDR3 extends over 15 amino acids. Germline assignment: CDR1 MDHEN and CDR2 SYDVKM. In DNA, the CDR3 is TGTGCCAGCACCGGGGGACGGATCTCCTACAATGAGCAGTACTTC. Its protein is CASTGGRISYNEQYF.

This clonotype was counted between two and nine times. V usage is TRBV7-2 and J usage is TRBJ2-1, with D uncertain. The CDR3 spans 16 residues. V lost 2 bases to trimming and J lost 1 base, with 12 bases between them. CDR1 is SGHTA and CDR2 is FQGNSA in the germline V gene. CDR3 bases: TGTGCCAGCAGCTTATCCGGCGGAGTATCCTACAATGAGCAGTTCTTC. Its protein product is CASSLSGGVSYNEQFF.

Worth noting for this clonotype: At one boundary the junction diverges from the germline segment, which might be a read error. The chain uses TRBV7-7 and TRBJ2-1; the D is unclear. This CDR3 has 15 amino acids. From germline, CDR1 is SSHAT and CDR2 FNYEAQ (reference sequence). CDR3 region: CASSLVPGPDNEQFF. In DNA, the CDR3 is TGTGCTAGCAGCTTAGTCCCAGGCCCGGACAATGAGCAGTTCTTC. The full variable domain, its missing parts supplied by reference TRBV7-7 and TRBJ2-1, is GAGVSQSPRYKVTKRGQDVTLRCDPISSHATLYWYQQALGQGPEFLTYFNYEAQPDKSGLPSDRFSAERPEGSISTLTIQRTEQRDSAMYRCASSLVPGPDNEQFFGPGTRLTVL.

Remarks on this clonotype: At one boundary the junction diverges from the germline segment, which might be a read error. The chain links TRBV20-1 to TRBJ2-1; D may match TRBD1 or TRBD2 (7 bases each). Germline-derived CDR1 and CDR2 are DFQATT and SNEGSKA (reference sequence). The CDR3 length is 19 residues. Written as DNA, the CDR3 is TGCAGTGCTAGAGATCTTACGGGGGGACAGATAAGGTCCTACAAGGAGCAGTTCTTC. It translates to CSARDLTGGQIRSYKEQFF.

The V gene is TRBV6-1, the J gene TRBJ2-7; 9 nucleotides line up with TRBD1. CDR1 is MNHNS and CDR2 is SASEGT in the germline V gene. This CDR3 is built from 18 residues. The V segment lost 5 bases and the J segment 1 base; nucleotides outside the gene matches: 15. CDR3 DNA: TGTGCCAGCAGTCGTATCTCAGCCGGGACAGGGAGTTCCTACGAGCAGTACTTC. Translating it yields CASSRISAGTGSSYEQYF.

As for this clonotype: The junction and the germline gene differ at one end; a read error may be behind it. The CDR3 loop reads CTSTAGVPYNEQFF. Here the CDR3 DNA reads TGTACCAGCACGGCGGGAGTTCCCTACAATGAGCAGTTCTTC. This chain links TRBV6-1 with TRBJ2-1; 7 positions agree with TRBD2. The germline V gene encodes CDR1 MNHNS and CDR2 SASEGT. The CDR3 spans 14 residues.

This clonotype appeared a few times. V is TRBV10-3 and J is TRBJ1-2; D is possibly TRBD1 (6 bases). The germline CDR1 and CDR2 sequences are ENHRY and SYGVKD. The CDR3 is 14 amino acids. The ends were cut back, 3 bases at V and 7 bases at J, with 15 bases in the middle. The CDR3 sequence: CAISEQGWGGGYTF. The CDR3 DNA follows: TGTGCCATCAGTGAACAGGGCTGGGGAGGTGGCTACACCTTC.

This clonotype was seen a few times. The chain employs TRBV12-3 or TRBV12-4 and TRBJ2-5, with 7 bases that match TRBD2. The junction had 6 bases not matched to a gene; V was cut back by 5 bases and J by 6 bases. The CDR3 covers 13 residues. For the CDR3, the DNA is TGTGCCAGCAGTGGCGGACTAGAACAGACCCAGTACTTC. Amino acids: CASSGGLEQTQYF.

This chain joins TRBV7-2 and TRBJ1-4; 8 nucleotides line up with TRBD1. The length of the CDR3 is 14 residues. The trim removed 3 bases at V and 8 bases at J, leaving 5 bases unmatched. The germline CDR1 and CDR2 sequences are SGHTA and FQGNSA. CDR3 residues: CASSFQGAPEKLFF. In nucleotides, the CDR3 is TGTGCCAGCAGCTTTCAGGGGGCGCCGGAAAAACTGTTTTTT.

The chain combines TRBV3-1 with TRBJ1-4; D gene uncertain. The germline V gene encodes CDR1 LGHDT and CDR2 YNNKEL (reference sequence). Trimming cost V 0 bases and J 7 bases, with 12 bases left between them. This CDR3 comprises 15 residues. The CDR3 sequence: CASSQEVGLSEKLFF. DNA for the CDR3: TGTGCCAGCAGCCAAGAGGTTGGCCTGTCTGAAAAACTGTTTTTT.

J is TRBJ2-1 and V is TRBV6-6; 8 bases match TRBD2. V lost 7 bases, J lost 10 bases, and 9 bases stayed unmatched. Germline CDR1 reads MNHNY; CDR2 reads SVGAGI (reference sequence). The CDR3 has 13 residues. The CDR3 is CASILGRAGEQFF. In DNA form, the CDR3 reads TGTGCCAGCATCCTCGGGAGGGCCGGGGAGCAGTTCTTC.